This TCR beta chain appears in the sequencing data of a study of T-cell reconstitution after alpha-beta-depleted transplantation in children (dated by TCRdb to about 2016). About the full investigation: T-cell immune reconstitution after TCRalphabeta/CD19-depleted allogeneic hematopoietic cell transplantation in children was quantitatively tracked in the study by means of TCR repertoire profiling. Overall study results and their limits: The high TCRbeta diversity at day 60 in some patients was ascribed to recipient T cells and intrathymic progenitors that had survived conditioning. Hyperexpanded clone frequencies declined over subsequent months; after one year, T-cell counts and TCRbeta diversity were mostly attributed to newly produced T cells. The apparently early recovery of alphabetaT-cell counts about two months after transplant reportedly depended on only several hundred rapidly expanded clones that came from non-depleted graft cells.

With respect to this clonotype: What this receptor recognizes is not known. No per-base quality is available; no much larger clone lies one base away.

Libraries came from PCR. TCRdb names Illumina HiSeq 2500 as the instrument used. TCR libraries were prepared with molecular barcoding, using unique molecular identifiers to normalize TCRbeta repertoire quantification. Using fastp at Q25 and MiXCR, TCRdb reprocessed the public reads and kept productive beta chains. CDR3 protein duplicates are merged, each entry listing the most common genes and DNA. The sample table shows about 980,000 distinct CDR3 sequences, and under 30% are seen once. The ten largest clones take up around 30% of the sample. The intended sense of this specimen's treatment or condition label: allogeneic hematopoietic cell transplantation with graft depleted of TCRalphabeta T cells and CD19 B cells. TCRalphabeta/CD19-depleted allogeneic hematopoietic cell grafts were given to the transplant recipients, all of whom were children. CDR1 and CDR2, looked up from the germline V gene, are SGHDN and FVKESK. At the junction V is shortened by 0 bases and J by 2 bases; bases outside the gene matches: 3. The CDR3 holds 17 amino acids from the cysteine to the phenylalanine. The DNA shown is the 51-base CDR3, in frame from base 1.

This clonotype was sampled from a boy younger than two who had a stem cell transplant for SCID, so the T cells may come from the graft donor. This chain joins TRBV14 to TRBJ2-1, with 11 bases aligning to TRBD2. The specimen was PBMCs, mostly from graft donor cells, collected 360 days after TCRalphabeta/CD19-depleted stem cell transplant. The CDR3 has the sequence CASSQDSGGAPYNEQFF. The bases read TGTGCCAGCAGCCAAGATAGCGGGGGGGCCCCCTACAATGAGCAGTTCTTC.